Following are 19 T cell receptor beta chains from one sample sequenced in a study of cytomegalovirus exposure and HLA in healthy donors. The study ran its PCR with 60 Vbeta and 13 Jbeta primers. The protocol was immunoSEQ multiplex PCR, while the TCRdb copy is restricted to in-frame clones and leaves out a portion. The repertoire holds 150,000 to 200,000 clones, approximately 70% seen once, with 6% to 7.5% in the top ten. The specimen was PBMCs. The source is a man aged 35-49 years in good health and CMV-seropositive.

This chain connects TRBV7-2 to TRBJ1-1; 9 nucleotides align to TRBD1. Germline V gene data show CDR1 as SGHTA and CDR2 as FQGNSA. Trimming took 5 bases from V and 0 from J; bases not matched to a gene: 4. The CDR3 consists of 15 residues. The CDR3 protein is CASSVTGGMNTEAFF. In DNA form, the CDR3 reads TGTGCCAGCAGCGTGACAGGGGGAATGAACACTGAAGCTTTCTTT.

The J gene is TRBJ2-7, the V gene TRBV30, with D possibly TRBD2 on 6 matching bases. Germline V gene sequence: CDR1 GTSNPN, CDR2 SVGIG (reference sequence). The CDR3 is 14 amino acids. The V end lost 3 bases, the J end lost 2 bases, and 14 bases lay between the germline ends. CDR3 nucleotide sequence: TGTGCCTGGAGCCGGGACTCACTTACCTACGAGCAGTACTTC. Translating it yields CAWSRDSLTYEQYF.

The chain links TRBV19 to TRBJ1-4; tentatively, D is TRBD1 (5 bases). The V end was cut by 5 bases, the J end by 2 bases, with 9 bases between. The CDR3 is 14 amino acids. Germline V gene lookup returns CDR1 LNHDA and CDR2 SQIVND (reference sequence). CDR3 region: CASSRAGTNEKLFF. CDR3 DNA: TGTGCCAGTAGTCGGGCAGGGACTAATGAAAAACTGTTTTTT.

The J gene is TRBJ2-5, the V gene TRBV25-1; 7 bases agree with TRBD1. The J call may be mistaken, given a closer DNA end match to TRBJ2-7. Germline-derived CDR1 and CDR2 are MGHDK and SYGVNS. This CDR3 is 15 amino acids long. CDR3 sequence: CASSEERQGSYEQYF. The CDR3, as DNA: TGTGCCAGCAGTGAAGAGAGACAGGGAAGCTACGAGCAGTACTTC.

The chain employs TRBV7-3 and TRBJ2-7; D may be TRBD1 (6 bases). V lost 5 bases and J lost 6, with 14 bases in between. Germline CDR1 SGHTA, CDR2 FQGTGA. The CDR3 is 13 amino acids. CDR3 sequence reads: CASSPDRSAEQYF. The CDR3 nucleotides are TGTGCCAGCAGCCCTGACAGGTCGGCCGAGCAGTACTTC.

This clone was recorded a few times. The gene calls are TRBV4-3 and TRBJ2-6; D is uncertain. The CDR3 has 17 amino acids. The germline V and J ends were trimmed by 3 bases and 3 bases, with 15 bases remaining between them. The germline gives CDR1 LGHNA, CDR2 YSLEER. CDR3 in DNA: TGCGCCAGCAGCCAGCAGACTGGTGGAATTGGGGCCAACGTCCTGACTTTC. Translating gives CASSQQTGGIGANVLTF.

The chain carries TRBV11-2 and TRBJ2-5, with D maybe TRBD1 (6 bases). Germline CDR1 and CDR2: SGHAT and FQNNGV. The CDR3 has 14 amino acids. The V end lost 4 bases, the J end lost 3 bases, and 12 bases lay between the germline ends. DNA for the CDR3: TGTGCCAGCAGCTCCCTTAACAGGGAAGAGACCCAGTACTTC. Translation: CASSSLNREETQYF.

The V and J genes are TRBV5-1 and TRBJ2-3, with 9 bases fitting TRBD2. This CDR3 spans 15 amino acids. Germline assignment: CDR1 SGHRS and CDR2 YFSETQ. V lost 7 bases to trimming and J lost 0 bases; unmatched junction nucleotides: 6. For the CDR3, the DNA is TGCGCCAGCTCGGCTAGCGGGGCTAGCACAGATACGCAGTATTTT. Protein product: CASSASGASTDTQYF.

The J gene is TRBJ2-6, the V gene TRBV4-3; 11 nucleotides agree with TRBD1. The CDR3 runs 18 residues. With V trimmed by 4 bases and J by 1 base, 6 bases remained unmatched. Germline V lookup: CDR1 LGHNA, CDR2 YSLEER. CDR3 sequence: CASSRPGQGVSGANVLTF. Here the CDR3 DNA reads TGCGCCAGCAGCCGGCCGGGACAGGGGGTTTCTGGGGCCAACGTCCTGACTTTC.

In DNA, the CDR3 is TGCGCCAGCAGCCAAAGGACAGGGGCCCCTCTACTCGGCTACACCTTC. Its protein product is CASSQRTGAPLLGYTF. The chain employs TRBV4-3 and TRBJ1-2; 9 bases match TRBD1. V trimming: 2 bases; J trimming: 8 bases; junction bases outside the gene matches: 12. Germline assignment: CDR1 LGHNA and CDR2 YSLEER. The CDR3 totals 16 residues.

This clone appeared once. The chain joins TRBV2 to TRBJ1-2; D unclear. CDR1 and CDR2 (germline): SNHLY, FYNNEI. The ends were cut back, 8 bases at V and 8 bases at J, with 12 bases in the middle. The CDR3 sequence is 11 residues long. Here the CDR3 reads CASLHTGGYTF. Written as DNA, the CDR3 is TGTGCCAGCTTACACACGGGAGGCTACACCTTC.

The rearrangement uses TRBV18 and TRBJ1-3; no clear D gene. Trimming cost V 3 bases and J 0 bases, with 12 bases left between them. The CDR3 sequence is 16 residues long. Per the germline V gene, CDR1 is KGHSH and CDR2 is LQKENI. CDR3 in DNA: TGTGCCAGCTCACCCCGGACGGGGAGCTCTGGAAACACCATATATTTT. Its protein is CASSPRTGSSGNTIYF.

There are a few counts of this clone. The V gene is TRBV7-2, the J gene TRBJ2-7; TRBD2 is a possible D gene (7 bases). Germline CDR1 SGHTA, CDR2 FQGNSA. The CDR3 totals 16 residues. Trimming stripped 1 base from V and 0 bases from J, with 13 bases between. The CDR3 here is CASSLVGGPNSYEQYF. For the CDR3, the DNA is TGTGCCAGCAGCTTAGTGGGGGGGCCAAACTCCTACGAGCAGTACTTC.

The genes are TRBV7-2 and TRBJ2-3, with a weak D call TRBD2 (5 bases). The CDR3 extends over 15 amino acids. Trimming removed 1 base from V and 6 bases from J, with 14 bases in between. Germline values: CDR1 SGHTA, CDR2 FQGNSA. CDR3: CASSLGFGVDDTQYF. The CDR3 nucleotides are TGTGCCAGCAGCTTAGGGTTCGGGGTCGACGATACGCAGTATTTT.

The rearrangement joins TRBV7-9 to TRBJ1-2; possibly TRBD1 for D (5 bases). The germline gives CDR1 SEHNR, CDR2 FQNEAQ (reference sequence). CDR3 length: 14 residues. Trimming left V 0 bases short and J 3 bases short, with 8 bases between. For the CDR3, the DNA is TGTGCCAGCAGCTTAGCGGGAGGGGACTATGGCTACACCTTC. Residues: CASSLAGGDYGYTF.

V gene TRBV6-5 combines with J gene TRBJ1-2; D might be TRBD1 (5 bases). Germline V gene data show CDR1 as MNHEY and CDR2 as SVGAGI. V lost 4 bases to trimming and J lost 1 base, with 10 bases between them. The length of the CDR3 is 14 residues. DNA for the CDR3: TGTGCCAGCAGTTTCGCGGGGGTTAACTATGGCTACACCTTC. Protein: CASSFAGVNYGYTF.

The V call is TRBV2, the J call TRBJ1-2; a weak D match, TRBD1 (5 bases). Germline V lookup: CDR1 SNHLY, CDR2 FYNNEI. This CDR3 region has 14 residues. Deletions cut 6 bases from V and 4 bases from J, with 15 bases between. The CDR3 sequence: CASRLGATIYGYTF. CDR3 nucleotide sequence: TGTGCCAGCAGATTAGGGGCGACAATCTATGGCTACACCTTC.

This rearrangement joins TRBV6-5 to TRBJ1-2, with 8 bases lining up with TRBD1. The V and J ends lost 5 bases and 6 bases, in that order; junction bases with no gene match: 11. Germline CDR1 reads MNHEY; CDR2 reads SVGAGI. The CDR3 contains 15 residues. In DNA form, the CDR3 reads TGTGCCAGCAGTCCCCGGGACAGGAGTTTGGATGGCTACACCTTC. Protein product: CASSPRDRSLDGYTF.

J is TRBJ1-3 and V is TRBV7-9; 7 nucleotides line up with TRBD1. CDR1 SEHNR and CDR2 FQNEAQ come from the germline V gene (reference sequence). Unmatched junction bases numbered 3, after V lost 1 base and J lost 3 bases. CDR3 size: 15 residues. CDR3 nucleotides: TGTGCCAGCAGCTTAGGGAGGGGGCTTGGAAACACCATATATTTT. Translation: CASSLGRGLGNTIYF.